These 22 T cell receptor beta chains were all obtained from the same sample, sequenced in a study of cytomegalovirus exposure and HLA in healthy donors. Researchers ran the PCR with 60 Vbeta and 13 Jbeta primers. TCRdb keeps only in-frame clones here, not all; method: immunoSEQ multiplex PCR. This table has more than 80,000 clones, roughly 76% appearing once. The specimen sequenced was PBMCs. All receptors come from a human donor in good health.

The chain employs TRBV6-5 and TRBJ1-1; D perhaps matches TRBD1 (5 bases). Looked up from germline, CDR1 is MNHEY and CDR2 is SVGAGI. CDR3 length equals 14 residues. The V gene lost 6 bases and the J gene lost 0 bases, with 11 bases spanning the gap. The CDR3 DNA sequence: TGTGCCAGCAGCCTGCCAGGGCTGAACACTGAAGCTTTCTTT. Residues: CASSLPGLNTEAFF.

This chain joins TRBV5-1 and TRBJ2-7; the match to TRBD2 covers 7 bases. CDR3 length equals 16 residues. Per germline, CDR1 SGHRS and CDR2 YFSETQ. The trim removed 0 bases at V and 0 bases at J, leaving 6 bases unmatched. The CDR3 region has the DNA TGCGCCAGCAGCTTGGCCAGCGGGGTGAGCTCCTACGAGCAGTACTTC. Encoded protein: CASSLASGVSSYEQYF.

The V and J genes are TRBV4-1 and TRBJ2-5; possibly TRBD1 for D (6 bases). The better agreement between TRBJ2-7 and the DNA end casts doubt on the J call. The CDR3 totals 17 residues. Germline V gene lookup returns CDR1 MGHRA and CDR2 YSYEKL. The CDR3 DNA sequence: TGCGCCAGCAGCCGGGGGCTACCCCTAACAGGGTCCTACGAGCAGTACTTC. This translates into CASSRGLPLTGSYEQYF.

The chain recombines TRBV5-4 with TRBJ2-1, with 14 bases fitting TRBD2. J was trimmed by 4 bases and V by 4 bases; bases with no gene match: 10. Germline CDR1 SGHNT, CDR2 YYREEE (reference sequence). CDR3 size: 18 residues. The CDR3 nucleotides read TGTGCCAGCAGCCGGGGACTAGCGGGAGCTGGGGCATACAATGAGCAGTTCTTC. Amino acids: CASSRGLAGAGAYNEQFF.

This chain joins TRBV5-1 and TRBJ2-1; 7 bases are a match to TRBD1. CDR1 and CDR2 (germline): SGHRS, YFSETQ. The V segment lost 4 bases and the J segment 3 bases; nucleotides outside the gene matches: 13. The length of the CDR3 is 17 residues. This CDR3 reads CASSLATGDQVYNEQFF. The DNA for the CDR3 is TGCGCCAGCAGCCTGGCCACAGGGGATCAAGTCTACAATGAGCAGTTCTTC.

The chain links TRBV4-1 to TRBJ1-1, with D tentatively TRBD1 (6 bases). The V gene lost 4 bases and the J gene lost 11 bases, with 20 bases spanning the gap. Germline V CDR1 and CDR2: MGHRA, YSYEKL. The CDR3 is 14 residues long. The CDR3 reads CASSPSGQRCGAFF. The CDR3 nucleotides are TGCGCCAGCAGCCCGAGTGGACAGAGATGTGGGGCTTTCTTT.

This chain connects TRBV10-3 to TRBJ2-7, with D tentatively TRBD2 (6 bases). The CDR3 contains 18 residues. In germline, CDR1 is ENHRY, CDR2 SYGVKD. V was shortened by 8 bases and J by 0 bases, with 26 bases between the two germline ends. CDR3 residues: CAIFDGPASGENSYEQYF. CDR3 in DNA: TGTGCCATCTTCGATGGGCCCGCGTCGGGGGAAAACTCCTACGAGCAGTACTTC.

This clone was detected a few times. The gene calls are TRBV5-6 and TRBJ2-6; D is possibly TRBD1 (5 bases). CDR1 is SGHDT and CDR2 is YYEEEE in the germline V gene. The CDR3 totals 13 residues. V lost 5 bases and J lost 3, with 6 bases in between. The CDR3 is CASRGVGANVLTF. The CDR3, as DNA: TGTGCCAGCAGAGGGGTTGGGGCCAACGTCCTGACTTTC.

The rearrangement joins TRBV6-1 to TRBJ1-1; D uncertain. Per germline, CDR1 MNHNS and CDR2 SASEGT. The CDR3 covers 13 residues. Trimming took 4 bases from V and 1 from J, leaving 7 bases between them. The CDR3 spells CASSATANTEAFF. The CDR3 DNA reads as TGTGCCAGCAGTGCTACAGCGAACACTGAAGCTTTCTTT.

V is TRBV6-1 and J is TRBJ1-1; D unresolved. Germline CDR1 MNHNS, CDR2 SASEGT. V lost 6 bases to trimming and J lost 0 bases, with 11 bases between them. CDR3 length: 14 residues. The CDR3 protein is CASRPTEMNTEAFF. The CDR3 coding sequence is TGTGCCAGCAGACCAACAGAGATGAACACTGAAGCTTTCTTT.

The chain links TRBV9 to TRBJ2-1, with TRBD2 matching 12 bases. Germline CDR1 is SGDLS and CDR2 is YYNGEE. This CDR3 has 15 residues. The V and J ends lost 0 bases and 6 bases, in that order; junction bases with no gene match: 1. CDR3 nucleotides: TGTGCCAGCAGCGTAGGGACTAGCGGGATCAATGAGCAGTTCTTC. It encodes CASSVGTSGINEQFF. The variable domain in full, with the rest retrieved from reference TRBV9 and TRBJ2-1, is DSGVTQTPKHLITATGQRVTLRCSPRSGDLSVYWYQQSLDQGLQFLIQYYNGEERAKGNILERFSAQQFPDLHSELNLSSLELGDSALYFCASSVGTSGINEQFFGPGTRLTVL.

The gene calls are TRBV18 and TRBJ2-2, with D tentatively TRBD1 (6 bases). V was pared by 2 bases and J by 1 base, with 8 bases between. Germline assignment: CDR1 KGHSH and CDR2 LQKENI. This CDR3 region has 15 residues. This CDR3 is CASSPGTWNTGELFF. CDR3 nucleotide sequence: TGTGCCAGCTCACCAGGGACATGGAACACCGGGGAGCTGTTTTTT.

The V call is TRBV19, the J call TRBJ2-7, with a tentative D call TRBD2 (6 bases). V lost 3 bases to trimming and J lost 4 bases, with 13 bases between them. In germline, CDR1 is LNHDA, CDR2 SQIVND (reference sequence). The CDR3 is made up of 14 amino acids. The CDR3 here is CASSIPGTPYEQYF. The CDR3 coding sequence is TGTGCCAGTAGTATCCCCGGGACTCCTTACGAGCAGTACTTC.

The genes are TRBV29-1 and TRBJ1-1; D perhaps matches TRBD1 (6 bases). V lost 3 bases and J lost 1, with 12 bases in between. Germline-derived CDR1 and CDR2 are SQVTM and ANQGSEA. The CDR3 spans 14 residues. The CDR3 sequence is CSVEWGGANTEAFF. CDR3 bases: TGCAGCGTTGAGTGGGGGGGGGCGAACACTGAAGCTTTCTTT. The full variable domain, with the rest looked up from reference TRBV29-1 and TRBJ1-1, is SAVISQKPSRDICQRGTSLTIQCQVDSQVTMMFWYRQQPGQSLTLIATANQGSEATYESGFVIDKFPISRPNLTFSTLTVSNMSPEDSSIYLCSVEWGGANTEAFFGQGTRLTVV.

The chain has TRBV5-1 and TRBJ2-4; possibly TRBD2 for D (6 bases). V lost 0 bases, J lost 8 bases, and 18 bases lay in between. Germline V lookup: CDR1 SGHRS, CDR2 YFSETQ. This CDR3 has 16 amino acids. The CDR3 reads CASSLGAGWGVDIQYF. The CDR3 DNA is TGCGCCAGCAGCTTGGGCGCGGGATGGGGAGTAGACATTCAGTACTTC.

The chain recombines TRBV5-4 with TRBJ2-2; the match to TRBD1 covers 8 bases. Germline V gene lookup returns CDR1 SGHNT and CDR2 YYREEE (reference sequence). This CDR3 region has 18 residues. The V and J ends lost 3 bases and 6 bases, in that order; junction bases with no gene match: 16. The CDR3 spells CASSSLLTGTGLAGELFF. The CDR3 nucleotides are TGTGCCAGCAGCTCCCTCTTGACCGGGACAGGTCTGGCCGGGGAGCTGTTTTTT.

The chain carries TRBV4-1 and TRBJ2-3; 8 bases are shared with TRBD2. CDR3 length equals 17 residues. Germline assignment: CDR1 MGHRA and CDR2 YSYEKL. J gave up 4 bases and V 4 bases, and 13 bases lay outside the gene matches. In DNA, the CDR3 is TGCGCCAGCAGCCGAGGCGGAAACGGGGGGGCCGCAGATACGCAGTATTTT. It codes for CASSRGGNGGAADTQYF.

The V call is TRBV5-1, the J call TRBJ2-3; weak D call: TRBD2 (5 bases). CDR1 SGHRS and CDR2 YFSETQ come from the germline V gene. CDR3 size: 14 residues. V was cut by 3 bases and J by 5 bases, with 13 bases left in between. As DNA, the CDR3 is TGCGCCAGCAGCTGGAGGAGTTTTGGAGATACGCAGTATTTT. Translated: CASSWRSFGDTQYF.

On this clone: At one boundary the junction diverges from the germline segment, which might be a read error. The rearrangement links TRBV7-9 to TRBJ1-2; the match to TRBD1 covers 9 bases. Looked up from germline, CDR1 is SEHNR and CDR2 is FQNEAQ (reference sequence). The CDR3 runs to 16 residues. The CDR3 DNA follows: TGTTCCAGCAGCTTCAGCCGGGACAGGGAGGTGAATGGCTACACCTTC. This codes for CSSSFSRDREVNGYTF. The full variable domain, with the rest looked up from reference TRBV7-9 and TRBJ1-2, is DTGVSQNPRHKITKRGQNVTFRCDPISEHNRLYWYRQTLGQGPEFLTYFQNEAQLEKSRLLSDRFSAERPKGSFSTLEIQRTEQGDSAMYLCSSSFSRDREVNGYTFGSGTRLTVV.

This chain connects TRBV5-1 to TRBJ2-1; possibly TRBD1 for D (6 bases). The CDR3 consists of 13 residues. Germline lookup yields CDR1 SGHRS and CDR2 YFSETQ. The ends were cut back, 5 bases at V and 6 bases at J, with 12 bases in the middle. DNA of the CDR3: TGCGCCAGCAGGCCTTCACAGGGCAATGAGCAGTTCTTC. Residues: CASRPSQGNEQFF.

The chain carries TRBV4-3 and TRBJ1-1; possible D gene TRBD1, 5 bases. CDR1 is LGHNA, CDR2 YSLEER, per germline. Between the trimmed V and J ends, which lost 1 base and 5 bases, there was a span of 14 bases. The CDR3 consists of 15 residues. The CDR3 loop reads CASSQAYSGGTEAFF. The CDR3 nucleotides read TGCGCCAGCAGCCAAGCCTATTCCGGGGGTACTGAAGCTTTCTTT.

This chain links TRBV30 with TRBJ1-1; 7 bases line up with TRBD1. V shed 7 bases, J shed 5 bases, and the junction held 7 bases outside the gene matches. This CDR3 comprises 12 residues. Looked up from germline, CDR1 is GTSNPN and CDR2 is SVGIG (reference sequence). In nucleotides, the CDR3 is TGTGCCTCCGAACAGGGGTGGACTGAAGCTTTCTTT. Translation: CASEQGWTEAFF.